The sequence of this T cell receptor beta chain was determined in a study of technical replicates of blood from a handful of donors. The germline CDR1 and CDR2 sequences are SGHDT and YYEEEE. There are 16 residues in the CDR3. V was pared by 0 bases and J by 3 bases, with 14 bases between. The method was immunoSEQ multiplex PCR; TCRdb's version includes in-frame clones alone and lacks a portion of them. The data show 85,000 to 100,000 clones, 94% seen once. The clonotype comes from a human donor in good health. Material for sequencing was T cells isolated from PBMCs. V gene TRBV5-6 combines with J gene TRBJ2-3, with D hard to call. The CDR3 sequence: CASSLAASQRTDTQYF. The CDR3 DNA reads TGTGCCAGCAGCTTGGCCGCGAGTCAACGGACAGATACGCAGTATTTT.